These 12 T cell receptor beta chains were all obtained from the same sample, sequenced in a study of blood T cell repertoires in COVID-19. The table came from immunoSEQ multiplex PCR; TCRdb's copy has only in-frame clones and leaves some out. The repertoire holds around 130,000 clones, with around 87% as singletons. The sequenced sample consisted of peripheral blood. The receptors were gathered from a man in his 70s with active or convalescent COVID-19.

V gene TRBV27 combines with J gene TRBJ2-5; no reliable D call. The CDR3 totals 13 residues. The V end lost 8 bases, the J end lost 2 bases, and 12 bases lay between the germline ends. Germline V gene sequence: CDR1 MNHEY, CDR2 SMNVEV (reference sequence). The CDR3: CASFLLVQETQYF. CDR3 sequence (DNA): TGTGCCAGCTTCCTCCTTGTACAAGAGACCCAGTACTTC.

The chain couples TRBV7-2 to TRBJ2-3, with 10 positions matching TRBD2. The CDR3 has 15 amino acids. V shed 2 bases, J shed 5 bases, and the junction held 4 bases outside the gene matches. Looked up from germline, CDR1 is SGHTA and CDR2 is FQGNSA. For the CDR3, the DNA is TGTGCCAGCAGCTTACGGCTAGCGGGAGTAGATACGCAGTATTTT. Protein: CASSLRLAGVDTQYF.

V usage is TRBV10-3 and J usage is TRBJ1-1, with D perhaps matching TRBD1 (6 bases). The CDR3 contains 14 residues. The V gene's germline CDR1 is ENHRY and CDR2 SYGVKD. The germline V and J ends were trimmed by 3 bases and 7 bases, with 15 bases remaining between them. The CDR3 region is CAISETGGQGEAFF. In nucleotides, the CDR3 is TGTGCCATCAGTGAAACCGGGGGGCAGGGTGAAGCTTTCTTT.

This chain joins TRBV10-3 and TRBJ1-6; D ambiguous. The germline gives CDR1 ENHRY, CDR2 SYGVKD. The V and J ends lost 1 base and 9 bases respectively, with 13 bases between them. This CDR3 spans 15 amino acids. The CDR3 reads CAISELDGDGSPLHF. The CDR3 DNA reads as TGTGCCATCAGTGAGTTAGATGGAGATGGTTCACCCCTCCACTTT.

This clone was counted between two and nine times. The germline gene is not matched at one end of the junction; a read error may be the cause. This chain uses TRBV2 with TRBJ2-5; TRBD2 matches at 7 bases. The CDR3 is 14 amino acids. Per the germline V gene, CDR1 is SNHLY and CDR2 is FYNNEI. Here the CDR3 DNA reads TGTGCCAGCAGCCCTCGGGTAGCGGGCCTCGAGCGCGACTTC. This gives the protein CASSPRVAGLERDF.

The chain joins TRBV3-1 (or the pseudogene TRBV3-2) to TRBJ2-7; TRBD1 agrees at 9 bases. CDR1 and CDR2 from the germline V gene are LGHDT and YNNKEL (reference sequence). V was clipped by 5 bases and J by 3 bases; unmatched bases: 8. CDR3 length: 15 residues. In nucleotides, the CDR3 is TGTGCCAGCAGCAAAGCCGGACAGGGGATCTACGAGCAGTACTTC. Its protein is CASSKAGQGIYEQYF.

V and J are TRBV9 and TRBJ1-1; 8 nucleotides align to TRBD1. Trimming cost V 3 bases and J 3 bases; bases outside gene matches: 4. The CDR3 length is 14 residues. CDR1 and CDR2 from the germline V gene are SGDLS and YYNGEE. The CDR3 region has the DNA TGTGCCAGCAGCGAGGGGACAGGAGACACTGAAGCTTTCTTT. Amino acids: CASSEGTGDTEAFF.

The V gene is TRBV28, the J gene TRBJ2-7, with a tentative D call TRBD1 (6 bases). This CDR3 contains 17 residues. Germline-derived CDR1 and CDR2 are MDHEN and SYDVKM. Trimming removed 6 bases from V and 3 bases from J, with 24 bases in between. The CDR3 here is CASRPTGPGQSDYEQYF. CDR3 in DNA: TGTGCCAGCAGACCAACGGGCCCGGGACAATCGGACTACGAGCAGTACTTC.

The chain joins TRBV6-5 to TRBJ1-4; the D is unclear. The V end lost 3 bases, the J end lost 4 bases, and 9 bases lay between the germline ends. The CDR3 is 14 amino acids. Germline loops: CDR1 MNHEY, CDR2 SVGAGI. The CDR3 region has the DNA TGTGCCAGCAGTTATACCTTGAGTAATGAAAAACTGTTTTTT. It specifies CASSYTLSNEKLFF.

The chain carries TRBV6-1 and TRBJ2-7; 9 bases match TRBD1. The CDR3 is 16 amino acids. Trimming took 4 bases from V and 2 from J; bases not matched to a gene: 9. Germline V gene lookup returns CDR1 MNHNS and CDR2 SASEGT. The CDR3 nucleotides read TGTGCCAGCAGTGCGCCGGGACAGGGAGGGACCTACGAGCAGTACTTC. This codes for CASSAPGQGGTYEQYF.

This sequence joins TRBV30 and TRBJ2-2, with 10 bases aligning to TRBD1. The CDR3 covers 14 residues. The junction had 8 bases not matched to a gene; V was cut back by 6 bases and J by 7 bases. Germline V CDR1 and CDR2: GTSNPN, SVGIG (reference sequence). The CDR3 protein is CACQGQGGFGELFF. In DNA form, the CDR3 reads TGTGCCTGTCAAGGACAGGGGGGATTCGGGGAGCTGTTTTTT.

The CDR3 DNA sequence: TGTGCCAGCAAGGAGAGGGGAGGGTCCTACGAGCAGTACTTC. This translates into CASKERGGSYEQYF. The gene calls are TRBV28 and TRBJ2-7, with 7 bases identical to TRBD2. Germline V gene lookup returns CDR1 MDHEN and CDR2 SYDVKM. This CDR3 has 14 residues. V lost 7 bases to trimming and J lost 1 base; unmatched junction nucleotides: 7.